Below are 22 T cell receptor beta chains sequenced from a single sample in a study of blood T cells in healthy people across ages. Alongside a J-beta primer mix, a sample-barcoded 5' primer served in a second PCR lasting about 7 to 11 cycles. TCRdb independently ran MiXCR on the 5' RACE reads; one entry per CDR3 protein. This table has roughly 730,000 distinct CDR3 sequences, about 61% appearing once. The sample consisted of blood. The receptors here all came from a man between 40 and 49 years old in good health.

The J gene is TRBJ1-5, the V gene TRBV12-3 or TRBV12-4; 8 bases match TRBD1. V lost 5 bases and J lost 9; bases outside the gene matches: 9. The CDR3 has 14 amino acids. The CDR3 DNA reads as TGTGCCAGCAGTCCAAGGACAGGGTCTTTGCCCCAGCATTTT. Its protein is CASSPRTGSLPQHF.

The CDR3 spells CASSLARLGGYTF. Here the CDR3 DNA reads TGTGCCAGCAGCCTGGCTAGGTTGGGTGGCTACACCTTC. The rearrangement joins TRBV7-2 to TRBJ1-2; no reliable D call. This CDR3 is built from 13 residues. The V end was cut by 5 bases, the J end by 7 bases, with 14 bases between. Germline V CDR1 and CDR2: SGHTA, FQGNSA.

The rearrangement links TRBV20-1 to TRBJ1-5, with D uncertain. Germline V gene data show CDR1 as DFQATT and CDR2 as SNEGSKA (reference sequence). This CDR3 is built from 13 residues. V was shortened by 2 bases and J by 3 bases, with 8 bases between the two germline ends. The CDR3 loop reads CSARKSFNQPQHF. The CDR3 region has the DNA TGCAGTGCTAGAAAGTCGTTCAATCAGCCCCAGCATTTT.

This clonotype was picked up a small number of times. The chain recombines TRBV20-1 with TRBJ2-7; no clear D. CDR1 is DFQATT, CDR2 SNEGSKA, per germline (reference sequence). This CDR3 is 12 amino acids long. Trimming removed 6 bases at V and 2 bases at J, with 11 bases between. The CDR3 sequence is CSASDGAYEQYF. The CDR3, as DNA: TGCAGTGCCAGTGACGGAGCCTACGAGCAGTACTTC.

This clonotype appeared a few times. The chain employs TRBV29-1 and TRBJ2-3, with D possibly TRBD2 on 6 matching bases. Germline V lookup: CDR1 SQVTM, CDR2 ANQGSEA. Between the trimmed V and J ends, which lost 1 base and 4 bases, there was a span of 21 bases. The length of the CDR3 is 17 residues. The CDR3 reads CSVEVIAAGRRSDTQYF. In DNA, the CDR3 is TGCAGCGTTGAAGTAATAGCGGCAGGGAGGAGATCAGATACGCAGTATTTT.

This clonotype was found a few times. CDR3 coding DNA: TGCGCCAGGCGACGTCTGGGCTACAATGAGCAGTTCTTC. This translates into CARRRLGYNEQFF. This chain links TRBV5-1 with TRBJ2-1, with D uncertain. The CDR3 is 13 residues long. The V end lost 8 bases, the J end lost 3 bases, and 12 bases lay between the germline ends. CDR1 is SGHRS, CDR2 YFSETQ, per germline.

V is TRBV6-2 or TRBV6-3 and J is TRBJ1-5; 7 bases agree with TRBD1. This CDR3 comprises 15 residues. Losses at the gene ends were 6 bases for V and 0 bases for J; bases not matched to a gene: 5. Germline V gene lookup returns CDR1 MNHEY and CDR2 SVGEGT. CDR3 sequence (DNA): TGTGCCAGCAGCCGACAGGGCACTAGCAATCAGCCCCAGCATTTT. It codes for CASSRQGTSNQPQHF.

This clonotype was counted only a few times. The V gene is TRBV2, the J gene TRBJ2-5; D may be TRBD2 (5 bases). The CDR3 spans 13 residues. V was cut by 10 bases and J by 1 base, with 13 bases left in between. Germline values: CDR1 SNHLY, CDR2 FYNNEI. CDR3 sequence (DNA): TGTGCCACCAAAGGGCGGGCCCAAGAGACCCAGTACTTC. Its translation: CATKGRAQETQYF.

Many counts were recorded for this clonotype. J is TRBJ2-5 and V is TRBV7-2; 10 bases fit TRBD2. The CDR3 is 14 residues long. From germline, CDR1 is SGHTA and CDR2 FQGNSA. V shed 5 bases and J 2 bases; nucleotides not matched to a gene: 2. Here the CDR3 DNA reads TGTGCCAGCAGCATACTAGCGGGACAAGAGACCCAGTACTTC. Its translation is CASSILAGQETQYF. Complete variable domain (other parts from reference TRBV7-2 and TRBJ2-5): GAGVSQSPSNKVTEKGKDVELRCDPISGHTALYWYRQSLGQGLEFLIYFQGNSAPDKSGLPSDRFSAERTGGSVSTLTIQRTQQEDSAVYLCASSILAGQETQYFGPGTRLLVL.

The CDR3 protein is CASSLSIQRLAKNIQYF. In DNA form, the CDR3 reads TGTGCCAGCAGTTTATCGATCCAGCGCCTAGCCAAAAACATTCAGTACTTC. This chain connects TRBV28 to TRBJ2-4, with D uncertain. The CDR3 extends over 17 amino acids. Trimming removed 1 base at V and 0 bases at J, with 13 bases between. Germline V gives CDR1 MDHEN, CDR2 SYDVKM.

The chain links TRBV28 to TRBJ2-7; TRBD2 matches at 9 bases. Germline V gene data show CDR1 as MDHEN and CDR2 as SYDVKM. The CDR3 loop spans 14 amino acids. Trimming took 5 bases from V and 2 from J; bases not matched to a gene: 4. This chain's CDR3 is CASSGGTSPYEQYF. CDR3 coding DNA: TGTGCCAGCAGTGGGGGGACTAGCCCCTACGAGCAGTACTTC.

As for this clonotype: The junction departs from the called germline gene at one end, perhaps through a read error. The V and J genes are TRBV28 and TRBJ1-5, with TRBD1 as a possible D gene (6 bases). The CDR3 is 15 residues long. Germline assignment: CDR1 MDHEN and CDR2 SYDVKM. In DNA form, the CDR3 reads TGTGCCAGTAGTTCCCGGGGGGGCTACCGGAGGGCCCAGCATTTT. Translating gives CASSSRGGYRRAQHF. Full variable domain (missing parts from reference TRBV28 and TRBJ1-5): DVKVTQSSRYLVKRTGEKVFLECVQDMDHENMFWYRQDPGLGLRLIYFSYDVKMKEKGDIPEGYSVSREKKERFSLILESASTNQTSMYLCASSSRGGYRRAQHFGDGTRLSIL.

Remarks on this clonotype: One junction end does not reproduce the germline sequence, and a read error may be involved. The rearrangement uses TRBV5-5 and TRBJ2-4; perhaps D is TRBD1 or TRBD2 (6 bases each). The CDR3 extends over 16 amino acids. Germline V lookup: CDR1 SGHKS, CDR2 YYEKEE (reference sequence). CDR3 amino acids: CASSQGGQSAKSIQYF. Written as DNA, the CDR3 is TGTGCCAGCAGCCAGGGAGGACAGTCAGCCAAAAGCATTCAGTACTTC. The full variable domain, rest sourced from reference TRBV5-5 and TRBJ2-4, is DAGVTQSPTHLIKTRGQQVTLRCSPISGHKSVSWYQQVLGQGPQFIFQYYEKEERGRGNFPDRFSARQFPNYSSELNVNALLLGDSALYLCASSQGGQSAKSIQYFGAGTRLSVL.

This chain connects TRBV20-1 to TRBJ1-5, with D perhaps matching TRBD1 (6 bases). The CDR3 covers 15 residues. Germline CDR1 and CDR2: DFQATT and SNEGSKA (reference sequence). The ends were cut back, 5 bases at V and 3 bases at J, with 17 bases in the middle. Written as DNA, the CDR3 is TGCAGTGCTGTACGGGCAGACAGGCCCAATCAGCCCCAGCATTTT. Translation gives CSAVRADRPNQPQHF.

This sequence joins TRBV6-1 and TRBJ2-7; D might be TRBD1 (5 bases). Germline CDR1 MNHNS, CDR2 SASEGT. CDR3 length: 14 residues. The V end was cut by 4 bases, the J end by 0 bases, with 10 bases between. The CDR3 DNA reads TGTGCCAGCAGTGGCAGGGTCAGCTCCTACGAGCAGTACTTC. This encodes CASSGRVSSYEQYF.

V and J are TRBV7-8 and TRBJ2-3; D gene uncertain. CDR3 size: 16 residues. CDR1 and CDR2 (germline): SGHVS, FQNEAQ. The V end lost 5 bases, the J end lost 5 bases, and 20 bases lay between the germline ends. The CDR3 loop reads CASSQTTGLDGDTQYF. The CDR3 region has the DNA TGTGCCAGCAGCCAAACAACCGGGCTAGACGGAGATACGCAGTATTTT.

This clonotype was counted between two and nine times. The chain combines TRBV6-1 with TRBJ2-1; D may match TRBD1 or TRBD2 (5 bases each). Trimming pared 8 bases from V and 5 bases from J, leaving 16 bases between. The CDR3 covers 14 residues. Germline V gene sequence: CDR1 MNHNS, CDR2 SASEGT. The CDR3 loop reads CASSKGDPNNEQFF. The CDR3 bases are TGTGCCAGCTCGAAAGGGGACCCAAACAATGAGCAGTTCTTC.

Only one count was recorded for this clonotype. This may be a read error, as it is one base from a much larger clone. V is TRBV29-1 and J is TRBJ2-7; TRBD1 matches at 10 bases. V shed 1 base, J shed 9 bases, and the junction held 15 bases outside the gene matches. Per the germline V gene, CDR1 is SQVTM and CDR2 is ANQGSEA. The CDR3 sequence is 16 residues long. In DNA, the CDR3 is TGCAGCGTTGAAGCCCCATCTCGGGACAGGGGACAAGGGCAGTACTTC. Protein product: CSVEAPSRDRGQGQYF.

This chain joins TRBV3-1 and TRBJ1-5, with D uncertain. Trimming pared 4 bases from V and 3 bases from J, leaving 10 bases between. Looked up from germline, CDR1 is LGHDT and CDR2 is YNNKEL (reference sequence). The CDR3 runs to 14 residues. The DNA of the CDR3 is TGTGCCAGCAGCCGGGAGAGCGCCAATCAGCCCCAGCATTTT. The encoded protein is CASSRESANQPQHF.

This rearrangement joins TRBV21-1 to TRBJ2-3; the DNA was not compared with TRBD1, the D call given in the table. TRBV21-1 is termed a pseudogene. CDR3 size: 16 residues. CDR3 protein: CASSKVGTPLRDTQYF. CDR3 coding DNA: TGTGCCAGCAGCAAAGTCGGGACCCCACTAAGAGATACGCAGTATTTT.

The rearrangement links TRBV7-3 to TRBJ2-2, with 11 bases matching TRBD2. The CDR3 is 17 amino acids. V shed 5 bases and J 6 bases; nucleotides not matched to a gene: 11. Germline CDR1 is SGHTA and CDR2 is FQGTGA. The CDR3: CASSLTSGAIWAGELFF. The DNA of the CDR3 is TGTGCCAGCAGCCTGACTAGCGGGGCCATATGGGCCGGGGAGCTGTTTTTT.

The CDR3 DNA sequence: TGCGCCAGCAGTAAAGCCACCGGGACTACCTCAGATACGCAGTATTTT. Protein product: CASSKATGTTSDTQYF. The chain joins TRBV5-1 to TRBJ2-3; the match to TRBD2 covers 7 bases. The CDR3 totals 16 residues. J lost 4 bases, V lost 5 bases, and 13 bases had no gene match. Germline V gene sequence: CDR1 SGHRS, CDR2 YFSETQ. Based on the CDR3 plus reference TRBV5-1 and TRBJ2-3, the full variable domain is KAGVTQTPRYLIKTRGQQVTLSCSPISGHRSVSWYQQTPGQGLQFLFEYFSETQRNKGNFPGRFSGRQFSNSRSEMNVSTLELGDSALYLCASSKATGTTSDTQYFGPGTRLTVL.